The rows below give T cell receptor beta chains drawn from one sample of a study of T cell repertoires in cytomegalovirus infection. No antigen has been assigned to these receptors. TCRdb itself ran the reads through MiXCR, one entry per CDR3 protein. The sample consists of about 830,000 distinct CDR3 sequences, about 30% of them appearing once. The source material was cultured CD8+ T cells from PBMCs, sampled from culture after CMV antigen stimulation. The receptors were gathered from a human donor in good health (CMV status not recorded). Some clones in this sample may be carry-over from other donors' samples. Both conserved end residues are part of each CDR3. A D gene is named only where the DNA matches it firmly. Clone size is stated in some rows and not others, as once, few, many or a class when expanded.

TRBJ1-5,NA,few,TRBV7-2,CASSSVQNQPQHF,TGTGCCAGCAGCTCCGTACAAAATCAGCCCCAGCATTTT
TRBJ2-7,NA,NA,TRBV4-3,CASSQEFDDSPYEQYF,TGCGCCAGCAGCCAAGAGTTCGACGACAGTCCCTACGAGCAGTACTTC
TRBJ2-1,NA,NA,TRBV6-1,CASLGEVWGEQFF,TGTGCCAGCCTCGGCGAGGTATGGGGTGAGCAGTTCTTC
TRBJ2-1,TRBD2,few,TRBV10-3,CAISEAGGERNEQFF,TGTGCCATCAGTGAGGCGGGGGGTGAGCGCAATGAGCAGTTCTTC
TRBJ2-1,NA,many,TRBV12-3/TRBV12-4,CASSLEGSEQFF,TGTGCCAGCAGCTTAGAGGGGAGTGAGCAGTTCTTC
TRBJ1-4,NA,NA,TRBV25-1,CASSEPVGTLNEKLFF,TGTGCCAGCAGTGAACCCGTCGGGACACTTAATGAAAAACTGTTTTTT
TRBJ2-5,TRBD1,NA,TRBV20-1,CSGHRGRETQYF,TGCAGTGGGCACAGGGGGCGAGAGACCCAGTACTTC
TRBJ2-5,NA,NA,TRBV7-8,CASRRGGGEEETQYF,TGTGCCAGCAGGAGGGGGGGGGGGGAGGAAGAGACCCAGTACTTC
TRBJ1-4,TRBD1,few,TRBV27,CASSWKTGEEKLFF,TGTGCCAGCAGTTGGAAGACAGGGGAAGAAAAACTGTTTTTT
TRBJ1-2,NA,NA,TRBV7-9,CASSFTREVSYGYTF,TGTGCCAGCAGCTTTACGAGGGAAGTTAGCTATGGCTACACCTTC
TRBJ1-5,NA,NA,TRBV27,CASSSRKHQPQHF,TGTGCCAGCAGTTCTCGGAAGCATCAGCCCCAGCATTTT
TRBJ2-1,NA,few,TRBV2,CASSEAPAYNEQFF,TGTGCCAGCAGTGAAGCGCCGGCCTACAATGAGCAGTTCTTC
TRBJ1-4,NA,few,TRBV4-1,CASSQDLNRWNEKLFF,TGCGCCAGCAGCCAAGACCTCAACCGATGGAATGAAAAACTGTTTTTT
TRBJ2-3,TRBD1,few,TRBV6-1,CASSEQGASADTQYF,TGTGCCAGCAGTGAACAGGGGGCCTCGGCAGATACGCAGTATTTT
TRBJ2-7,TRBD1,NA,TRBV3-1,CASGGQPGYEQYF,TGTGCCAGCGGGGGACAGCCGGGGTACGAGCAGTACTTC
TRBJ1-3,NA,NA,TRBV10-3,CAIRSHRDGGNTIYF,TGTGCCATCAGAAGCCACAGGGACGGTGGAAACACCATATATTTT
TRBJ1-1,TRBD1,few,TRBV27,CASSSVDRGVLGDTEAFF,TGTGCCAGCAGTTCGGTGGACAGGGGAGTTCTGGGTGACACTGAAGCTTTCTTT